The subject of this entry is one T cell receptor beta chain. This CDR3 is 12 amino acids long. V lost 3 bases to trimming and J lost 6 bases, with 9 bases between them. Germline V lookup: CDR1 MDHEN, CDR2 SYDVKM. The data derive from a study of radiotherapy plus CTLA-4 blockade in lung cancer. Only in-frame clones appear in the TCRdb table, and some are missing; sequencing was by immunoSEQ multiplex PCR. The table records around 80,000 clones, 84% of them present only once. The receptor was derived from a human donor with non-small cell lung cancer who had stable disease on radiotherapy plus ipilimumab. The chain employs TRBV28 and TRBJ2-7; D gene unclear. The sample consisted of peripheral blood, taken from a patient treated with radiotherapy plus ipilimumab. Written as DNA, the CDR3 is TGTGCCAGCAGTTTCACGCCCTCCGAGCAGTACTTC. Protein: CASSFTPSEQYF.